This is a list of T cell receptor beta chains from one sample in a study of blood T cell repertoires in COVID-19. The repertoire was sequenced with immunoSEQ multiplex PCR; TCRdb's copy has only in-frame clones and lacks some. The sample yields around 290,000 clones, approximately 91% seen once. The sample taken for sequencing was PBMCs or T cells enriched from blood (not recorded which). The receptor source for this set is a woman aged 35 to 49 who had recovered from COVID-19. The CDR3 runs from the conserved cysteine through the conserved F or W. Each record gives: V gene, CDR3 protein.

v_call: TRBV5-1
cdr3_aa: CASSLGLFNTGEQFF

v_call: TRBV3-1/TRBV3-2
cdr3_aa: CASSNTGVAEAFF

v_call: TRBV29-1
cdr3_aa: CSVDRTGYGYTF

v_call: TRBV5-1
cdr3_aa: CASSLGGTGQSYGYTF

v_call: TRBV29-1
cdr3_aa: CSADRGQTDTQYF

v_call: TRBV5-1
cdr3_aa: CASSYTTQGTGNTIYF

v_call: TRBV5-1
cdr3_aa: CASSPRGGTYEQYF

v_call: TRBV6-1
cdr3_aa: CASSDKGRGETQYF

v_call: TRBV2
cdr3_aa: CASSESTDQETQYF

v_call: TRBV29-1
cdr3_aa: CSVEKGTARLNTEAFF

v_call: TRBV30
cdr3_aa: CAQEPGGVGTEAFF

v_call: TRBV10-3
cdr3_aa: CAISVRTSGSDTQYF

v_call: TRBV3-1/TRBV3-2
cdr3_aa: CASSQGTGLEQYF

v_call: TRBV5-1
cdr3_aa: CASSVRGNTEAFF

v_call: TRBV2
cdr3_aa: CASSEAARVQGYYEQYF

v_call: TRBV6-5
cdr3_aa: CASSLYSHNEQFF

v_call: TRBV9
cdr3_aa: CASSVVKTGELFF

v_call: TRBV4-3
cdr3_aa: CASSQDFSLAGGLDTQYF

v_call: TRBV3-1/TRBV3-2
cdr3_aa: CASSHAGQGNIQYF

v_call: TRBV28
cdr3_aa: CASNPQARTEAFF